This T cell receptor (beta chain) is from a study of OX40 agonist ivuxolimab in advanced cancers. The overall study: Ivuxolimab, an antibody that agonizes OX40 (CD134), was administered to the patients. Study-level points and caveats: At 0.1 to 3.0 mg/kg and by week 6, clonal expansion occurred in CD4+ and CD8+ blood T cells. There were also nonresponders showing low normalized T-cell clonal expansion. Fewer expanded clones were found on average in CD4+ than in CD8+ T cells.

Clones were sequenced by immunoSEQ multiplex PCR, and TCRdb holds only the in-frame ones, with some missing. This sample yields roughly 86,000 clones, of which approximately 86% are seen a single time; 1.5% to 2% belongs to the top ten. On this clone: No antigen is known for it.

There are 12 residues in the CDR3. With 6 bases removed from V and 8 bases from J, the gap between germline ends came to 13 bases. In germline, CDR1 is SNHLY, CDR2 FYNNEI. This sample comprised CD4+ or CD8+ T cells sorted from blood, obtained in a trial of the OX40 agonist ivuxolimab. The J gene is TRBJ1-2, the V gene TRBV2; D not certain. This clonotype originated in an adult with an advanced solid tumor such as melanoma, head and neck, liver or kidney cancer. CDR3 sequence reads: CASSVNSKGYTF. For the CDR3, the DNA is TGTGCCAGCAGCGTCAACAGTAAGGGCTACACCTTC.